The 3 T cell receptor beta chains presented below share a single source sample, sequenced in a study of siplizumab effects on memory and regulatory T cells. Produced via immunoSEQ multiplex PCR; TCRdb's table is partial and in-frame only. The data show tens of thousands of clones, about 93% seen once. What was sequenced was CD8+ T cells sorted from blood. Every receptor here comes from a human donor in good health.

The rearrangement joins TRBV27 to TRBJ2-3; TRBD2 aligns across 7 bases. V was clipped by 8 bases and J by 4 bases; unmatched bases: 12. Per germline, CDR1 MNHEY and CDR2 SMNVEV (reference sequence). The CDR3 spans 15 residues. CDR3 DNA sequence: TGTGCCAGCTTAGGGACCTGGACTAGGCCAGATACGCAGTATTTT. It codes for CASLGTWTRPDTQYF.

The chain links TRBV10-2 to TRBJ2-3; a weak D match, TRBD2 (6 bases). This CDR3 is 14 amino acids long. Germline V CDR1 and CDR2: WSHSY, SAAADI. Trimming pared 10 bases from V and 4 bases from J, leaving 18 bases between. CDR3 DNA sequence: TGCGCCACCAGGACGGAGGGGCGGGCAGATACGCAGTATTTT. It specifies CATRTEGRADTQYF.

The chain joins TRBV27 to TRBJ2-7; TRBD2 agrees at 8 bases. Germline-derived CDR1 and CDR2 are MNHEY and SMNVEV (reference sequence). The CDR3 length is 17 residues. V was pared by 3 bases and J by 7 bases, with 17 bases of the junction left unmatched. The CDR3 protein is CASSFIYAGGTELEQYF. In DNA, the CDR3 is TGTGCCAGCAGTTTTATATACGCGGGAGGAACGGAATTAGAGCAGTACTTC.